This T cell receptor beta chain derives from a study of CD8+ T cells in alopecia areata. Study-wide context: Treated patients took oral tofacitinib at 5 to 10 mg twice daily.

Overall study findings and caveats: Especially in alopecia totalis/universalis, lesional scalp showed greater clonality than normal scalp did. Scalp data also include sequences from resident alphabeta T cells of normal skin.

As concerns this clone: Its antigen is not identified.

Trimming shortened V by 2 bases and J by 1 base, and 6 bases separated the two germline ends. Germline assignment: CDR1 SGHRS and CDR2 YFSETQ. CDR3 length: 14 amino acids. Isolated RNA was reverse transcribed into cDNA used as the sequencing template. Clones were sequenced by immunoSEQ multiplex PCR, and TCRdb holds only the in-frame ones, with some missing. Counted here are 180,000 or so clones, roughly 60% occurring once; the ten biggest clones make up roughly 1.7%. The sequence was collected from a human donor with alopecia areata. The source was CD4+ T cells sorted from blood, collected at week 0. The chain links TRBV5-1 to TRBJ2-2; D might be TRBD2 (5 bases). CDR3 in DNA: TGCGCCAGCAGCTTCCGGGGGAACACCGGGGAGCTGTTTTTT. Encoded protein: CASSFRGNTGELFF.